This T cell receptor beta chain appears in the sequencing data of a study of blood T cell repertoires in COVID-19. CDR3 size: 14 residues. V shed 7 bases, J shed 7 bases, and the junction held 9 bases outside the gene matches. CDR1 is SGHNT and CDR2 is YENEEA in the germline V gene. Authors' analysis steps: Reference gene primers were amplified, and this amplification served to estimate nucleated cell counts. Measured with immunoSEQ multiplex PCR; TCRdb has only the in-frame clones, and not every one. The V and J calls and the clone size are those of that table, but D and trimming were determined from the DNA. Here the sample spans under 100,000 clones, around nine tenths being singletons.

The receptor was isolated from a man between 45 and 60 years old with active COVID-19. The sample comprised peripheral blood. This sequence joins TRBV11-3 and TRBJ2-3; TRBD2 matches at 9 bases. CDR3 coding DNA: TGTGCCAGCAATAGGGCGGGGGGGCCATATACGCAGTATTTT. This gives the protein CASNRAGGPYTQYF.